A selection of T cell receptor beta chains follows, all from one sample in a study of regulatory T cells in long-lasting Graves disease. MiXCR, applied by TCRdb to the multiplex PCR reads, yields one record per CDR3 protein. The sample lists some 430,000 distinct CDR3 sequences, about a fifth occurring once. The material was peripheral blood mononuclear cells (PBMCs), obtained when the disease was refractory, from a patient treated with antithyroid drugs. The receptors come from a female donor with Graves disease. CDR3s include the opening cysteine and the closing phenylalanine or tryptophan. A D gene is named only where the DNA matches it firmly. Expanded clones get a size class; other rows say once, few or many, or leave the size out.

CDR3 DNA: TGTGCCACCAGTGATGGTATGTTGGGAAAGACGAACACCGGGGAGCTGTTTTTT
CDR3 protein: CATSDGMLGKTNTGELFF
clone size: few
D gene: NA
V gene: TRBV24-1
J gene: TRBJ2-2

CDR3 DNA: TGTGCCAGCAGCTTTTGGACAGGGGGTGATGAAAAACTGTTTTTT
CDR3 protein: CASSFWTGGDEKLFF
clone size: many
D gene: TRBD1
V gene: TRBV7-8
J gene: TRBJ1-4

CDR3 DNA: TGTGCCAGCAGCCAGGAGACAGGGAGAACCCAGTACTTC
CDR3 protein: CASSQETGRTQYF
clone size: NA
D gene: TRBD1
V gene: TRBV12-3/TRBV12-4
J gene: TRBJ2-5

CDR3 DNA: TGTGCCAGCAGCCAAGGGCTCAATTCACCCCTCCACTTT
CDR3 protein: CASSQGLNSPLHF
clone size: many
D gene: NA
V gene: TRBV3-1
J gene: TRBJ1-6

CDR3 DNA: TGCGCCAGCAGCCATATCGGGCGGATCCAAGAGACCCAGTACTTC
CDR3 protein: CASSHIGRIQETQYF
clone size: NA
D gene: NA
V gene: TRBV4-1
J gene: TRBJ2-5

CDR3 DNA: TGTGCCAGCAGCTTAGAGACAGGCCTGATCACTGAAGCTTTCTTT
CDR3 protein: CASSLETGLITEAFF
clone size: few
D gene: NA
V gene: TRBV7-9
J gene: TRBJ1-1

CDR3 DNA: TGTGCCAGCGGAGGACGAACCGGGGGCTCCTACGAGCAGTACTTC
CDR3 protein: CASGGRTGGSYEQYF
clone size: many
D gene: NA
V gene: TRBV28
J gene: TRBJ2-7

CDR3 DNA: TGTGCCAGCAGCGTTAGCGGGGGAGGCGAGCAGTACTTC
CDR3 protein: CASSVSGGGEQYF
clone size: many
D gene: TRBD2
V gene: TRBV11-3
J gene: TRBJ2-7

CDR3 DNA: TGTGCCACCAGGGGACTAGCGGGGTTTAGAACCTACGAGCAGTACTTC
CDR3 protein: CATRGLAGFRTYEQYF
clone size: many
D gene: TRBD2
V gene: TRBV28
J gene: TRBJ2-7

CDR3 DNA: TGTGCCAGCAGCTCCGGACAGGGGTTGGGCACCGGGGAGCTGTTTTTT
CDR3 protein: CASSSGQGLGTGELFF
clone size: many
D gene: TRBD1
V gene: TRBV11-3
J gene: TRBJ2-2

CDR3 DNA: TGCAGTGCTAGGGAACAGGGGAATATGGGGGAGCTGTTTTTT
CDR3 protein: CSAREQGNMGELFF
clone size: many
D gene: TRBD1
V gene: TRBV20-1
J gene: TRBJ2-2

CDR3 DNA: TGTGCCAGCAGTACCACCAGGAATACTGGAAACACCATATATTTT
CDR3 protein: CASSTTRNTGNTIYF
clone size: NA
D gene: NA
V gene: TRBV6-1
J gene: TRBJ1-3

CDR3 DNA: TGTGCCATCAGTGAGTCGAAGGGCCCGCTTTTGTCGTTTAGTGGGAACTACGAGCAGTACTTC
CDR3 protein: CAISESKGPLLSFSGNYEQYF
clone size: many
D gene: NA
V gene: TRBV10-3
J gene: TRBJ2-7

CDR3 DNA: TGTGCCAGCAGCTTAGGATACGGGGTCTACGAGCAGTACTTC
CDR3 protein: CASSLGYGVYEQYF
clone size: NA
D gene: NA
V gene: TRBV7-2
J gene: TRBJ2-7

CDR3 DNA: TGTGCCAGCAGCTTTTTTTCTATCAGAAACACTGAAGCTTTCTTT
CDR3 protein: CASSFFSIRNTEAFF
clone size: many
D gene: NA
V gene: TRBV5-5
J gene: TRBJ1-1

CDR3 DNA: TGCGCCAGTATAGCGGGACCGAACACCGGGGAGCTGTTTTTT
CDR3 protein: CASIAGPNTGELFF
clone size: NA
D gene: TRBD2
V gene: TRBV5-1
J gene: TRBJ2-2

CDR3 DNA: TGTGCCAGCAGCGAGGACCCTTATAGCAATCAGCCCCAGCATTTT
CDR3 protein: CASSEDPYSNQPQHF
clone size: few
D gene: NA
V gene: TRBV9
J gene: TRBJ1-5

CDR3 DNA: TGTGCCAGCAGTTTTAGGTTCGTTGGGTCGGCCAAAAACATTCAGTACTTC
CDR3 protein: CASSFRFVGSAKNIQYF
clone size: many
D gene: NA
V gene: TRBV28
J gene: TRBJ2-4

CDR3 DNA: TGTGCCAGCAGCTGGGGGGGCAATGAGCAGTTCTTC
CDR3 protein: CASSWGGNEQFF
clone size: few
D gene: TRBD2
V gene: TRBV11-3
J gene: TRBJ2-1

CDR3 DNA: TGTGCCAGCACTCCTAGGAGATGGAGCTCCTACGAGCAGTACTTC
CDR3 protein: CASTPRRWSSYEQYF
clone size: many
D gene: NA
V gene: TRBV6-1
J gene: TRBJ2-7

CDR3 DNA: TGTGCCAGCAGCCCGCGGGGACAGGGGTTATCCTATGGCTACACCTTC
CDR3 protein: CASSPRGQGLSYGYTF
clone size: NA
D gene: TRBD1
V gene: TRBV7-9
J gene: TRBJ1-2

CDR3 DNA: TGTGCCAGCAGCCCCCGGACAGGGGGGAACACTGAAGCTTTCTTT
CDR3 protein: CASSPRTGGNTEAFF
clone size: few
D gene: TRBD1
V gene: TRBV3-1
J gene: TRBJ1-1

CDR3 DNA: TGTGCCAGCAGCGTAGGGGCAGGGCCCACTGAAGCTTTCTTT
CDR3 protein: CASSVGAGPTEAFF
clone size: NA
D gene: NA
V gene: TRBV9
J gene: TRBJ1-1

CDR3 DNA: TGTGCCAGCAGTGGGCCGGACAGGGGAATTTACAAATGGGATTCACCCCTCCACTTT
CDR3 protein: CASSGPDRGIYKWDSPLHF
clone size: many
D gene: TRBD1
V gene: TRBV28
J gene: TRBJ1-6

CDR3 DNA: TGCAGTGCAAAGTGGGGGATAGGGAGCACTGAAGCTTTCTTT
CDR3 protein: CSAKWGIGSTEAFF
clone size: NA
D gene: NA
V gene: TRBV20-1
J gene: TRBJ1-1

CDR3 DNA: TGTGCCAGCAGCTCCAACGCTTTGGTCGGGGCTCACACTGAAGCTTTCTTT
CDR3 protein: CASSSNALVGAHTEAFF
clone size: few
D gene: NA
V gene: TRBV4-2
J gene: TRBJ1-1

CDR3 DNA: TGCGCCAGCAGCTTGGGTGGACACCCCGGTGGAGGGAGAAAAGAGACCCAGTACTTC
CDR3 protein: CASSLGGHPGGGRKETQYF
clone size: NA
D gene: NA
V gene: TRBV5-1
J gene: TRBJ2-5

CDR3 DNA: TGTGCCAGCAGTTACTCAGCCGGGCCCAACTCCTACGAGCAGTACTTC
CDR3 protein: CASSYSAGPNSYEQYF
clone size: NA
D gene: NA
V gene: TRBV6-5
J gene: TRBJ2-7

CDR3 DNA: TGTGCCAGCACCAAGGGAGGGGACGGCGAAAAACTGTTTTTT
CDR3 protein: CASTKGGDGEKLFF
clone size: many
D gene: NA
V gene: TRBV2
J gene: TRBJ1-4

CDR3 DNA: TGTGCCTGGAGCCAAATAGGAGGGTTTAACTATGGCTACACCTTC
CDR3 protein: CAWSQIGGFNYGYTF
clone size: few
D gene: NA
V gene: TRBV30
J gene: TRBJ1-2

CDR3 DNA: TGTGCCAGCAGTTACTCTAATGGGGGCTCTTATAATTCACCCCTCCACTTT
CDR3 protein: CASSYSNGGSYNSPLHF
clone size: few
D gene: NA
V gene: TRBV6-5
J gene: TRBJ1-6

CDR3 DNA: TGTGCCAGCAGCCCAGGACACAACTATGGCTACACCTTC
CDR3 protein: CASSPGHNYGYTF
clone size: many
D gene: NA
V gene: TRBV7-6
J gene: TRBJ1-2

CDR3 DNA: TGTGCCAGCAGGCTCCAAGAGACCCAGTACTTC
CDR3 protein: CASRLQETQYF
clone size: many
D gene: NA
V gene: TRBV2
J gene: TRBJ2-5

CDR3 DNA: TGTGCCAGCAGTTACGGGCAGGGAGGGCCCTATGGCTACACCTTC
CDR3 protein: CASSYGQGGPYGYTF
clone size: many
D gene: NA
V gene: TRBV6-5
J gene: TRBJ1-2

CDR3 DNA: TGCAGCGCGGATAGGGGGCGAAGCCAAGAGACCCAGTACTTC
CDR3 protein: CSADRGRSQETQYF
clone size: NA
D gene: TRBD1
V gene: TRBV29-1
J gene: TRBJ2-5

CDR3 DNA: TGTGCCAGCAGCGTAGTAGGGACTAGTCAAGAGACCCAGTACTTC
CDR3 protein: CASSVVGTSQETQYF
clone size: many
D gene: TRBD2
V gene: TRBV9
J gene: TRBJ2-5

CDR3 DNA: TGCGCCAGCAGCTTGGCCGGGGGAAACTATGGCTACACCTTC
CDR3 protein: CASSLAGGNYGYTF
clone size: many
D gene: NA
V gene: TRBV5-1
J gene: TRBJ1-2

CDR3 DNA: TGTGCCAGCAGCTCCCCCCCTACAGGGACCTACGAGCAGTACTTC
CDR3 protein: CASSSPPTGTYEQYF
clone size: many
D gene: NA
V gene: TRBV12-3/TRBV12-4
J gene: TRBJ2-7

CDR3 DNA: TGTGCCAGCAGTTTCGGGACAGCCTTCTCTGGGGCCAACGTCCTGACTTTC
CDR3 protein: CASSFGTAFSGANVLTF
clone size: few
D gene: TRBD1
V gene: TRBV27
J gene: TRBJ2-6

CDR3 DNA: TGTGCCAGCAGTGAGGGACCTGGACAGCCCCAGCATTTT
CDR3 protein: CASSEGPGQPQHF
clone size: few
D gene: NA
V gene: TRBV6-1
J gene: TRBJ1-5

CDR3 DNA: TGCGCCAGCAGCTTGGTGTTGGGACAGGGGTGGTCATCCTACGAGCAGTACTTC
CDR3 protein: CASSLVLGQGWSSYEQYF
clone size: NA
D gene: TRBD1
V gene: TRBV5-1
J gene: TRBJ2-7

CDR3 DNA: TGTGCCAGCAGTTTAAACGGGAGGTATGGCTACACCTTC
CDR3 protein: CASSLNGRYGYTF
clone size: NA
D gene: NA
V gene: TRBV27
J gene: TRBJ1-2

CDR3 DNA: TGTGCCACCGGACTAGCGGGGGGAAACACCGGGGAGCTGTTTTTT
CDR3 protein: CATGLAGGNTGELFF
clone size: many
D gene: TRBD2
V gene: TRBV24-1
J gene: TRBJ2-2

CDR3 DNA: TGTGCCAGTAGTACGATGGCGACAGGCGGAACTGAAGCTTTCTTT
CDR3 protein: CASSTMATGGTEAFF
clone size: few
D gene: NA
V gene: TRBV19
J gene: TRBJ1-1

CDR3 DNA: TGTGCCAGCAGTCGGGGCGCTCCCTACGAGCAGTACTTC
CDR3 protein: CASSRGAPYEQYF
clone size: many
D gene: NA
V gene: TRBV11-3
J gene: TRBJ2-7

CDR3 DNA: TGTGCCAGCAGTTTTGTACAGGTCTCTAATGAAAAACTGTTTTTT
CDR3 protein: CASSFVQVSNEKLFF
clone size: many
D gene: NA
V gene: TRBV28
J gene: TRBJ1-4

CDR3 DNA: TGTGCCAGTAGTCTTGAGGAGGGCTCCGGCTACACCTTC
CDR3 protein: CASSLEEGSGYTF
clone size: NA
D gene: NA
V gene: TRBV19
J gene: TRBJ1-2

CDR3 DNA: TGTGCCAGCAGTTTCTGGGAAGGCGGAAACACCATATATTTT
CDR3 protein: CASSFWEGGNTIYF
clone size: NA
D gene: NA
V gene: TRBV12-3/TRBV12-4
J gene: TRBJ1-3